This T cell receptor (beta chain) was sequenced in a study of cytomegalovirus exposure and HLA in healthy donors. Trimming removed 3 bases from V and 2 bases from J, with 10 bases in between. The CDR3 sequence is 14 residues long. Germline V gene data show CDR1 as SGDLS and CDR2 as YYNGEE. Primers: 60 Vbeta forward and 13 Jbeta reverse. Per the original data handling: It was a later analysis that counted 83 million or so unique TCR beta chains, of which approximately 11 million were shared. TCRdb's table, derived via immunoSEQ multiplex PCR, lists solely in-frame clones and lacks some. V and J calls and clone size are those listed in that table; D and trimming were worked out from the DNA. The ten most abundant clones cover about 5% of a sample with fewer than 85,000 clones.

This rearrangement joins TRBV9 to TRBJ2-3, with D maybe TRBD1 (6 bases). The sequence came from a man aged 25 to 40 in good health and CMV-seronegative. Source material: PBMCs. The CDR3 spells CASSEGGPTDTQYF. The CDR3 DNA reads as TGTGCCAGCAGCGAAGGGGGACCCACAGATACGCAGTATTTT. Based on the CDR3 plus reference TRBV9 and TRBJ2-3, the full variable domain is DSGVTQTPKHLITATGQRVTLRCSPRSGDLSVYWYQQSLDQGLQFLIQYYNGEERAKGNILERFSAQQFPDLHSELNLSSLELGDSALYFCASSEGGPTDTQYFGPGTRLTVL.